Sequencing of this T cell receptor (beta chain) was carried out in a study of cytomegalovirus exposure and HLA in healthy donors. On the study more broadly: A subsequent analysis stated that the 120 validation repertoires were run on the same platform as the roughly 710 first-cohort repertoires. Study-level findings and limits: The classifier reportedly diagnosed cytomegalovirus status with high sensitivity and specificity. Listed as cytomegalovirus-associated were over 150 TCR beta chains.

Method: immunoSEQ multiplex PCR; TCRdb's copy keeps in-frame clones and lacks some. This repertoire shows 97,000 or so clones, 87% found once; its top ten account for roughly 3.7%. A note on this clone: As yet, its antigen is unknown.

CDR3 size: 17 residues. The germline gives CDR1 MNHEY, CDR2 SMNVEV (reference sequence). The trim removed 8 bases at V and 3 bases at J, leaving 16 bases unmatched. The V call is TRBV27, the J call TRBJ1-2; 9 bases fit TRBD1. Sequences were obtained from PBMCs. The origin of this receptor is a woman in her 30s in good health and CMV-seronegative. In DNA, the CDR3 is TGTGCCAGCGGCTCCCCCGCGGCGGGACAGGGACACTATGGCTACACCTTC. Translation gives CASGSPAAGQGHYGYTF.